The 27 T cell receptor beta chains listed next were all sequenced from one sample in a study of blood T cell repertoires in COVID-19 (dated by TCRdb to about 2020). Library preparation employed the immunoSEQ multiplex PCR assay. TCRdb re-hosts the immuneACCESS table, in-frame sequences only. Its copies lack some clones; in the studies checked, an unresolved V gene accounts for under half of them, and the cause for the rest is not known. The sample table records about 270,000 clones; 82% of these occur just once. The top ten hold roughly 3.1% of the sample. Input material: peripheral blood. Source of these receptors: a woman younger than 35 with acute or convalescent COVID-19.

The chain recombines TRBV7-2 with TRBJ2-5; 7 bases fit TRBD1. Germline CDR1 is SGHTA and CDR2 is FQGNSA. V shed 5 bases, J shed 2 bases, and the junction held 5 bases outside the gene matches. There are 14 residues in the CDR3. The CDR3 DNA reads as TGTGCCAGCAGCACGGACAGGACTCAAGAGACCCAGTACTTC. This translates into CASSTDRTQETQYF.

The chain has TRBV28 and TRBJ1-2, with D unresolved. This CDR3 is built from 15 residues. Germline V lookup: CDR1 MDHEN, CDR2 SYDVKM. V lost 2 bases to trimming and J lost 4 bases, with 14 bases between them. The CDR3 is CASSLGVSRSYGYTF. Here the CDR3 DNA reads TGTGCCAGCAGTTTAGGTGTAAGTCGGAGCTATGGCTACACCTTC.

V and J are TRBV5-1 and TRBJ2-1; the match to TRBD1 covers 7 bases. Per germline, CDR1 SGHRS and CDR2 YFSETQ. J gave up 15 bases and V 4 bases, and 19 bases lay outside the gene matches. This CDR3 contains 15 residues. CDR3 loop: CASSPTLAGKTGWFF. In nucleotides, the CDR3 is TGCGCCAGCAGCCCAACCCTCGCAGGGAAGACAGGGTGGTTCTTC.

A note on this clone: This specimen includes other DNA sequences encoding the same CDR3. This chain links TRBV28 with TRBJ2-1, with 8 nucleotides matching TRBD1. The CDR3 length is 14 residues. With 5 bases clipped from V and 4 bases from J, the junction kept 4 bases outside the gene matches. Germline-derived CDR1 and CDR2 are MDHEN and SYDVKM. This chain's CDR3 is CASSPGQGYNEQFF. In DNA, the CDR3 is TGTGCCAGCAGTCCCGGACAGGGTTACAATGAGCAGTTCTTC.

The chain uses TRBV4-3 and TRBJ2-7; 13 positions agree with TRBD2. Trimming took 11 bases from V and 10 from J; bases not matched to a gene: 14. This CDR3 is built from 14 residues. The germline V gene encodes CDR1 LGHNA and CDR2 YSLEER. CDR3 sequence: CALPPIGTSGTQYF. CDR3 in DNA: TGCGCCCTACCGCCAATCGGGACTAGCGGGACTCAGTACTTC.

The chain links TRBV30 to TRBJ2-7; a weak D match, TRBD1 (6 bases). The CDR3 covers 13 residues. V lost 8 bases and J lost 3, with 17 bases in between. Looked up from germline, CDR1 is GTSNPN and CDR2 is SVGIG (reference sequence). The CDR3 region has the DNA TGTGCCGGGGGCCGGGGCAGGGGCTACGAGCAGTACTTC. It encodes CAGGRGRGYEQYF.

The chain combines TRBV30 with TRBJ2-2; TRBD1 matches at 8 bases. V shed 1 base, J shed 6 bases, and the junction held 7 bases outside the gene matches. CDR1 and CDR2 from the germline V gene are GTSNPN and SVGIG (reference sequence). The CDR3 covers 15 residues. This CDR3 reads CAWSGRQGFAGELFF. In nucleotides, the CDR3 is TGTGCCTGGAGTGGACGACAGGGGTTTGCCGGGGAGCTGTTTTTT.

This clone was seen once. The chain combines TRBV11-3 with TRBJ2-7; no clear D gene. The V gene lost 1 base and the J gene lost 4 bases, with 8 bases spanning the gap. This CDR3 has 13 amino acids. The germline gives CDR1 SGHNT, CDR2 YENEEA. The CDR3, as DNA: TGTGCCAGCAGCTTAGGTCACAGATACGAGCAGTACTTC. Translated, it gives CASSLGHRYEQYF.

This chain links TRBV5-1 with TRBJ2-6; the match to TRBD1 covers 10 bases. CDR3 length: 17 residues. From germline, CDR1 is SGHRS and CDR2 YFSETQ. Trimming at V came to 3 bases and at J to 4 bases, leaving 7 bases not matched to a gene. CDR3 in DNA: TGCGCCAGCAGCTACGGGACAGGGGAGTCGGGGGCCAACGTCCTGACTTTC. Protein sequence: CASSYGTGESGANVLTF.

The table lists this clone with a count of one. The chain employs TRBV5-1 and TRBJ2-5, with 9 bases fitting TRBD1. The CDR3 loop spans 16 amino acids. CDR1 SGHRS and CDR2 YFSETQ come from the germline V gene. Trimming at V came to 4 bases and at J to 0 bases, leaving 7 bases not matched to a gene. The CDR3 region has the DNA TGCGCCAGCAGCCCCGGACAGGGGAGTTACCAAGAGACCCAGTACTTC. Residues: CASSPGQGSYQETQYF.

The CDR3, as DNA: TGTGCCAGCAGCCCCCGAGGTAGCGGGTTGGTCTACGAGCAGTACTTC. Translation gives CASSPRGSGLVYEQYF. The V and J genes are TRBV7-2 and TRBJ2-7, with 7 bases fitting TRBD2. The V gene end was trimmed by 5 bases and the J gene end by 3 bases; junction bases not matched to a gene: 13. The CDR3 is 16 residues long. Germline V gene sequence: CDR1 SGHTA, CDR2 FQGNSA.

This clone was detected only once. The gene calls are TRBV28 and TRBJ1-2; 7 bases line up with TRBD1. Germline CDR1 and CDR2: MDHEN and SYDVKM. V lost 5 bases to trimming and J lost 5 bases; unmatched junction nucleotides: 11. The CDR3 length is 15 residues. CDR3 coding DNA: TGTGCCAGCAGTCTCGACAGGGACATTCAATATGGCTACACCTTC. Translating gives CASSLDRDIQYGYTF.

This chain connects TRBV27 to TRBJ2-7, with D possibly matching TRBD1 (5 bases). The V gene lost 1 base and the J gene lost 5 bases, with 15 bases spanning the gap. CDR1 is MNHEY, CDR2 SMNVEV, per germline (reference sequence). This CDR3 contains 15 residues. CDR3 protein: CASSLFEGVRNEQYF. CDR3 nucleotides: TGTGCCAGCAGTTTATTCGAAGGGGTAAGGAACGAGCAGTACTTC.

The chain has TRBV6-6 and TRBJ1-2; D uncertain. Germline V gene data show CDR1 as MNHNY and CDR2 as SVGAGI (reference sequence). The ends were cut back, 0 bases at V and 8 bases at J, with 16 bases in the middle. The CDR3 runs to 15 residues. Here the CDR3 DNA reads TGTGCCAGCAGTTACTCTTCGGGGTTGGGAGACGGCTACACCTTC. Its translation is CASSYSSGLGDGYTF.

The V gene is TRBV11-2, the J gene TRBJ2-4; TRBD2 is a possible D gene (7 bases). Looked up from germline, CDR1 is SGHAT and CDR2 is FQNNGV. The CDR3 extends over 16 amino acids. With 2 bases removed from V and 7 bases from J, the gap between germline ends came to 18 bases. The CDR3 nucleotides are TGTGCCAGCAGCTTACTGGGGGGAGGGGGAAGGAACATTCAGTACTTC. It is translated as CASSLLGGGGRNIQYF.

The table lists this clone with a count of one. The V call is TRBV7-9, the J call TRBJ2-7; 10 bases are a match to TRBD2. CDR3 length: 15 residues. Germline values: CDR1 SEHNR, CDR2 FQNEAQ (reference sequence). V lost 5 bases and J lost 2; bases outside the gene matches: 6. The CDR3 DNA sequence: TGTGCCAGCAGCCCGCCCGGGACTAGCGCCTACGAGCAGTACTTC. It translates to CASSPPGTSAYEQYF.

V gene TRBV29-1 combines with J gene TRBJ2-2, with 9 bases lining up with TRBD2. The CDR3 runs to 11 residues. Per germline, CDR1 SQVTM and CDR2 ANQGSEA. J lost 8 bases, V lost 6 bases, and 1 base had no gene match. The CDR3 sequence: CSVGLAGELFF. CDR3 coding DNA: TGCAGCGTCGGACTAGCGGGGGAGCTGTTTTTT.

This rearrangement joins TRBV3-1 (or the pseudogene TRBV3-2) to TRBJ1-3; D is ambiguous. The length of the CDR3 is 13 residues. Germline loops: CDR1 LGHDT, CDR2 YNNKEL (reference sequence). V gave up 6 bases and J gave up 3 bases, with 9 bases separating them. The DNA for the CDR3 is TGTGCCAGCAGGTCCTCTTATGGAAACACCATATATTTT. Its protein product is CASRSSYGNTIYF.

The chain couples TRBV9 to TRBJ1-6; D remains unclear. This CDR3 is built from 12 residues. Germline-derived CDR1 and CDR2 are SGDLS and YYNGEE. CDR3 in amino acids: CATGSYNSPLHF. In DNA, the CDR3 is TGTGCGACGGGCTCCTATAATTCACCCCTCCACTTT.

The rearrangement joins TRBV9 to TRBJ2-7, with TRBD2 identical over 7 bases. Germline CDR1 reads SGDLS; CDR2 reads YYNGEE. The CDR3 spans 16 residues. The V segment lost 0 bases and the J segment 2 bases; nucleotides outside the gene matches: 8. As DNA, the CDR3 is TGTGCCAGCAGCGTAGGGAGTGGCGGGGGAGCCTACGAGCAGTACTTC. It specifies CASSVGSGGGAYEQYF.

The J gene is TRBJ2-1, the V gene TRBV30; D uncertain. Germline V CDR1 and CDR2: GTSNPN, SVGIG (reference sequence). The CDR3 length is 12 residues. V was clipped by 0 bases and J by 15 bases, with 15 bases between them. The CDR3: CAWSVRRSNRFF. DNA of the CDR3: TGTGCCTGGAGTGTACGGCGGAGCAACCGGTTCTTC.

The chain joins TRBV30 to TRBJ1-2, with D possibly TRBD1 on 5 matching bases. Trimming removed 2 bases at V and 8 bases at J, with 15 bases between. CDR3 length equals 13 residues. Germline CDR1 is GTSNPN and CDR2 is SVGIG (reference sequence). The DNA of the CDR3 is TGTGCCTGGAGTTTACCAGGGCGACGGGGCTACACCTTC. Residues: CAWSLPGRRGYTF.

DNA of the CDR3: TGTGCCAGCAGCCAAGTTACTAGCGGGAGTCGGTACAATGAGCAGTTCTTC. It is translated as CASSQVTSGSRYNEQFF. V gene TRBV14 combines with J gene TRBJ2-1; TRBD2 matches at 11 bases. The germline V gene encodes CDR1 SGHDN and CDR2 FVKESK. With V trimmed by 1 base and J by 4 bases, 6 bases remained unmatched. The CDR3 consists of 17 residues.

The rearrangement uses TRBV6-2 or TRBV6-3 and TRBJ2-2; 7 nucleotides match TRBD2. Germline-derived CDR1 and CDR2 are MNHEY and SVGEGT. The CDR3 is 16 amino acids. With 2 bases clipped from V and 3 bases from J, the junction kept 6 bases outside the gene matches. The CDR3 loop reads CASSYGRGRDTGELFF. Here the CDR3 DNA reads TGTGCCAGCAGTTACGGGAGGGGAAGGGACACCGGGGAGCTGTTTTTT.

Notes on this clone: The junction does not match germline at one end; this may be a read error. The V and J genes are TRBV12-3 or TRBV12-4 and TRBJ1-2, with 7 bases aligning to TRBD1. The CDR3 loop spans 13 amino acids. CDR3 DNA: TGTGCCAGCAGCCATGACAGGGCCGGCCGCCGCTACTTC. Amino acid sequence: CASSHDRAGRRYF.

The chain recombines TRBV13 with TRBJ1-1, with a tentative D call TRBD1 (5 bases). Trimming cost V 4 bases and J 4 bases, with 10 bases left between them. Per the germline V gene, CDR1 is PRHDT and CDR2 is FYEKMQ (reference sequence). The CDR3 spans 13 residues. CDR3 protein: CASSSAGGTEAFF. CDR3 nucleotide sequence: TGTGCCAGCAGCTCAGCGGGGGGCACTGAAGCTTTCTTT.

J is TRBJ1-5 and V is TRBV28; no clear D gene. The CDR3 totals 14 residues. V was shortened by 4 bases and J by 7 bases, with 14 bases between the two germline ends. The V gene's germline CDR1 is MDHEN and CDR2 SYDVKM. CDR3 coding DNA: TGTGCCAGCAGTTCCCCTCACGGCGGACAGCCCCAGCATTTT. Protein sequence: CASSSPHGGQPQHF.